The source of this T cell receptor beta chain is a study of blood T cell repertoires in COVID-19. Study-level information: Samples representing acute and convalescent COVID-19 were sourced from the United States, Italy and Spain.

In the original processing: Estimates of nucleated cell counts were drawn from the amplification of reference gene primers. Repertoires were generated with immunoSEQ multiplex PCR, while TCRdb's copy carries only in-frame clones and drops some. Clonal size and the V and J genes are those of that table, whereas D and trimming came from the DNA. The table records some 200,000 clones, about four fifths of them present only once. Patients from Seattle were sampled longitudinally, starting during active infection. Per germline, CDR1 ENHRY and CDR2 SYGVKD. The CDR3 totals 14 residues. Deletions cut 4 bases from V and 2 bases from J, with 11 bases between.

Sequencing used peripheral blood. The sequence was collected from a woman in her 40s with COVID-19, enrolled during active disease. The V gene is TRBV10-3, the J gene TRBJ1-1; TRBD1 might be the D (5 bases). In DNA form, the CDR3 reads TGTGCCATCAGTGCGAGACAGACCAACACTGAAGCTTTCTTT. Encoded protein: CAISARQTNTEAFF.